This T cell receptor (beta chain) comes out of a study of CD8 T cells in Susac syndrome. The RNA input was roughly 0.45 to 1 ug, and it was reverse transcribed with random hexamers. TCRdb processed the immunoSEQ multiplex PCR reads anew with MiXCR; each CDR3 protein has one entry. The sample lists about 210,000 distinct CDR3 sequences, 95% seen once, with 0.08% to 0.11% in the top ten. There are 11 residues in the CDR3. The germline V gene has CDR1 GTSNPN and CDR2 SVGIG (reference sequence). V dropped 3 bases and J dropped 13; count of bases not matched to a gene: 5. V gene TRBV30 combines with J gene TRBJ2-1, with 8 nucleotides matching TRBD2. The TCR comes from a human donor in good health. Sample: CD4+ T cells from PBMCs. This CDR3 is CAWSGGTSQFF. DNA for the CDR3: TGTGCCTGGAGCGGAGGGACTAGTCAGTTCTTC.